The 3 T cell receptor beta chains below come from one sample, sequenced in a study of molecular identifiers for immune sequencing clone quantification. Each CDR3 protein gets one entry after TCRdb re-called the PCR reads with MiXCR. Among some 590,000 distinct CDR3 sequences listed, over 25% were seen once. The specimen sequenced was naive CD8+ T cells from blood, with Jurkat cell RNA spiked in. Documented subset: FACS-sorted CD8+CD4-CCR7+CD45RA+ naive T cells. These receptor sequences come from a human donor in good health. Some libraries in this study had Jurkat cell RNA spiked in.

This clonotype was seen repeatedly, ten times or more. The rearrangement uses TRBV5-4 and TRBJ2-3; TRBD1 is a possible D gene (7 bases). The V end lost 7 bases, the J end lost 6 bases, and 21 bases lay between the germline ends. There are 15 residues in the CDR3. Germline loops: CDR1 SGHNT, CDR2 YYREEE (reference sequence). Here the CDR3 reads CASEDGGGPPDTQYF. In DNA form, the CDR3 reads TGTGCCAGCGAGGATGGAGGGGGCCCCCCGGATACGCAGTATTTT.

The chain recombines TRBV5-6 with TRBJ2-3, with 12 nucleotides matching TRBD2. This CDR3 spans 18 amino acids. J was trimmed by 4 bases and V by 10 bases; bases with no gene match: 19. Germline lookup yields CDR1 SGHDT and CDR2 YYEEEE. The CDR3 DNA reads as TGTGCCCGCACCTCCGGCCTAGCGGGGGGGGGTCGTGCAGATACGCAGTATTTT. Its translation: CARTSGLAGGGRADTQYF.

This clonotype was observed a single time. The V and J genes are TRBV9 and TRBJ2-5; 13 bases are shared with TRBD2. Germline V CDR1 and CDR2: SGDLS, YYNGEE. V lost 7 bases, J lost 5 bases, and 8 bases stayed unmatched. CDR3 length: 15 amino acids. CDR3 sequence (DNA): TGTGCCAGCTGCGAACTAGCGGGGGGGCCCGAGACCCAGTACTTC. Amino acids: CASCELAGGPETQYF.